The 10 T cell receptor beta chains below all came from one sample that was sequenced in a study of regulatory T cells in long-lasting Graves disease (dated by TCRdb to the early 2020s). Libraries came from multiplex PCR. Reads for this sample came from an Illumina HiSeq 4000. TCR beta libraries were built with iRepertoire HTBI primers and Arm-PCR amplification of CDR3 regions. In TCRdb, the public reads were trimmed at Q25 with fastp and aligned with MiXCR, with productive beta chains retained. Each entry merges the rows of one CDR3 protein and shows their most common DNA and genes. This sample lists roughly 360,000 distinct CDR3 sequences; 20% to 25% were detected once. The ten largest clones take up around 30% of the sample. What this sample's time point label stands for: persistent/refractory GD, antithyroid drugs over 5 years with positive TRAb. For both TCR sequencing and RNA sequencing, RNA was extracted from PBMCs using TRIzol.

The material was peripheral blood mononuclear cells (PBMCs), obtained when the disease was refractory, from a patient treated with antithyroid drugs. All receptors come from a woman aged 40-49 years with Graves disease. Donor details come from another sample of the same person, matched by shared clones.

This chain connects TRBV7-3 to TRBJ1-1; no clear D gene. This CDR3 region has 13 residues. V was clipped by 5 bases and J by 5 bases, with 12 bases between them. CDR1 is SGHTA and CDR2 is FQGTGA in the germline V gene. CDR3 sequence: CASSVPQETEAFF. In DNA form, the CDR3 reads TGTGCCAGCAGCGTTCCCCAGGAGACTGAAGCTTTCTTT.

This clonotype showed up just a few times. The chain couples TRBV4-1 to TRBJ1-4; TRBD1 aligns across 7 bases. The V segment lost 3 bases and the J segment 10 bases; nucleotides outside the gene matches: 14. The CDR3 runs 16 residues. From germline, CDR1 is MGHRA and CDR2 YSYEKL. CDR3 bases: TGCGCCAGCAGCCAGCCAAAAGACAGGGAAAGAGGAAAACTGTTTTTT. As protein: CASSQPKDRERGKLFF.

CDR3: CASSLEWGQPQHF. The CDR3 nucleotides are TGTGCCAGCAGCTTGGAATGGGGTCAGCCCCAGCATTTT. The chain couples TRBV5-5 to TRBJ1-5, with D uncertain. The CDR3 runs 13 residues. Germline CDR1 SGHKS, CDR2 YYEKEE (reference sequence). The V gene lost 0 bases and the J gene lost 6 bases, with 7 bases spanning the gap.

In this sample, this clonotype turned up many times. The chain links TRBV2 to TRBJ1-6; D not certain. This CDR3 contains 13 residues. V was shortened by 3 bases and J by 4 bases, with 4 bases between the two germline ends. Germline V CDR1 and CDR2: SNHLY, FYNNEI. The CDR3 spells CASSDAYNSPLHF. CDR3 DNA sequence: TGTGCCAGCAGTGATGCGTATAATTCACCCCTCCACTTT.

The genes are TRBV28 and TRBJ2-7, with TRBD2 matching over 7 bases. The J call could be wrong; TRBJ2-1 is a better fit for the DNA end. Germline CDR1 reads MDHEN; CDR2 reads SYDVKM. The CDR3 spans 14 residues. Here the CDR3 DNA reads TGTGCCGAAAAGGCTAGCGGTTTCTACAATGAGCAGTTCTTC. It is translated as CAEKASGFYNEQFF.

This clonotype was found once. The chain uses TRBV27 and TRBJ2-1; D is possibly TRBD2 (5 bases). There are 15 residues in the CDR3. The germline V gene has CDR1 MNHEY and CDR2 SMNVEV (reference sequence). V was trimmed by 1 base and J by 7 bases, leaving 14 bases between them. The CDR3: CASSLWKSRGNEQFF. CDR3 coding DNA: TGTGCCAGCAGTTTATGGAAGTCGAGAGGGAATGAGCAGTTCTTC.

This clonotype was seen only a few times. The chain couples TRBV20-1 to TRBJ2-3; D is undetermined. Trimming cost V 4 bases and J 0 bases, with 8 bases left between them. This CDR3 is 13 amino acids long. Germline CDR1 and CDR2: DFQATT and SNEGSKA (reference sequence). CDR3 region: CSANWGSTDTQYF. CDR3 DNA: TGCAGTGCTAACTGGGGTAGCACAGATACGCAGTATTTT.

The CDR3 loop reads CASSYVASGIGAGELFF. In DNA form, the CDR3 reads TGTGCCAGCAGTTACGTGGCTAGCGGGATCGGTGCCGGGGAGCTGTTTTTT. V usage is TRBV6-8 and J usage is TRBJ2-2; 9 bases line up with TRBD2. CDR1 and CDR2 (germline): MNHGY, SAAAGT. The CDR3 spans 17 residues. The trim removed 2 bases at V and 6 bases at J, leaving 10 bases unmatched.

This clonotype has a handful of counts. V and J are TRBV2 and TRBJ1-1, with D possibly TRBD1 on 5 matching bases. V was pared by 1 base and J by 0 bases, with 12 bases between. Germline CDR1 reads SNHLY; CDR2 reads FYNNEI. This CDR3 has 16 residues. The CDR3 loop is CASSEGGSGVNTEAFF. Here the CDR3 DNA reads TGTGCCAGCAGTGAAGGGGGGAGCGGAGTGAACACTGAAGCTTTCTTT.

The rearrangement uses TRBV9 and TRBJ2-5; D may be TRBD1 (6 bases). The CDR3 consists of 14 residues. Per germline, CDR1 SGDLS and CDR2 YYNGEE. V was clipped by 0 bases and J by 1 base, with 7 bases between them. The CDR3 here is CASSVGGPQETQYF. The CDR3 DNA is TGTGCCAGCAGCGTAGGGGGGCCCCAAGAGACCCAGTACTTC.